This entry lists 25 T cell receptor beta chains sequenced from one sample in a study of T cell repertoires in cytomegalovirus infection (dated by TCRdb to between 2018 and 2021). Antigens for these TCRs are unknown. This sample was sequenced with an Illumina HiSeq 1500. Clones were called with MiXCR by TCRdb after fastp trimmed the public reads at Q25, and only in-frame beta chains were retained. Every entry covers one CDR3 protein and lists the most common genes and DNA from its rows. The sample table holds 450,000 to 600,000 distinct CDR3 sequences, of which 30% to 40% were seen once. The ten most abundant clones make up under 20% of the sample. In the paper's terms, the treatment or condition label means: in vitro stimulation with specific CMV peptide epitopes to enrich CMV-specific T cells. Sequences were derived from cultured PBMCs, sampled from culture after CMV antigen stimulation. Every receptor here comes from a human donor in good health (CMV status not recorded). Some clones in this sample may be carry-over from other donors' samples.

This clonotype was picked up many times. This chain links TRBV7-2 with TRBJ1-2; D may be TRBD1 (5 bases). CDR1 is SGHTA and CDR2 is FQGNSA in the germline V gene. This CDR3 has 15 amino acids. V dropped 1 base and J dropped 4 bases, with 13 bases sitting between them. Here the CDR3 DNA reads TGTGCCAGCAGCTTAGAAGGATGGGGGAGCTATGGCTACACCTTC. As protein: CASSLEGWGSYGYTF.

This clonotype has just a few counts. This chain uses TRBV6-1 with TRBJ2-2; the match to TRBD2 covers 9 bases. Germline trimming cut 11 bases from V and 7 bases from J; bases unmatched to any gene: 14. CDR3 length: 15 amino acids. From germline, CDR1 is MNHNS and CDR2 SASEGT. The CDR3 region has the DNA TGTGCCTCTCTGGGACTAGCTTATTTCAGCGGGGAGCTGTTTTTT. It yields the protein CASLGLAYFSGELFF.

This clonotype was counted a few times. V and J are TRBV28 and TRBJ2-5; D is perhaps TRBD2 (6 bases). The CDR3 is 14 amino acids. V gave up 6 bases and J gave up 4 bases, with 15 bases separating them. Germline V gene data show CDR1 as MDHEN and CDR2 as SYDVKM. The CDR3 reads CASSWAAGTETQYF. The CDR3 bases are TGTGCCAGCAGCTGGGCGGCGGGAACAGAGACCCAGTACTTC.

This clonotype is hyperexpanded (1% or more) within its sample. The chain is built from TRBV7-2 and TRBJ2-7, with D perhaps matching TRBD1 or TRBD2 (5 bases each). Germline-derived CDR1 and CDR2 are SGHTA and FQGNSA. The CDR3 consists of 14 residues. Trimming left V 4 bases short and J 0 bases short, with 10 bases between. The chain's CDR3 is CASSSGRGSYEQYV. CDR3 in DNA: TGTGCCAGCAGCTCGGGACGTGGCTCCTACGAGCAGTACGTC.

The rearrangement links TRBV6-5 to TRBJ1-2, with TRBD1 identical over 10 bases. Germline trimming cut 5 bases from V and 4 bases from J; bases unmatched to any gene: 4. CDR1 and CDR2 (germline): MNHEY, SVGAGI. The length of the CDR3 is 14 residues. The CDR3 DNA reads TGTGCCAGCAGTCACAGGGACAGGGGCTATGGCTACACCTTC. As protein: CASSHRDRGYGYTF.

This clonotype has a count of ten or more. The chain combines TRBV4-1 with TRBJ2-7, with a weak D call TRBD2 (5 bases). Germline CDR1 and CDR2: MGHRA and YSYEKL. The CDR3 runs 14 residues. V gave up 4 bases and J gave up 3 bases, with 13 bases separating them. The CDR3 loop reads CASSRGDSLYEQYV. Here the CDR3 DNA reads TGCGCCAGCAGCCGGGGAGACTCTCTCTACGAGCAGTACGTC.

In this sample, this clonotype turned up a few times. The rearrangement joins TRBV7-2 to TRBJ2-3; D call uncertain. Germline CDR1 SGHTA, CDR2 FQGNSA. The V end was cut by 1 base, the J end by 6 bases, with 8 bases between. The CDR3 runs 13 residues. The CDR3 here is CASSLVRSDTQYF. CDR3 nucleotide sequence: TGTGCCAGCAGCTTAGTCAGGAGTGATACGCAGTATTTT.

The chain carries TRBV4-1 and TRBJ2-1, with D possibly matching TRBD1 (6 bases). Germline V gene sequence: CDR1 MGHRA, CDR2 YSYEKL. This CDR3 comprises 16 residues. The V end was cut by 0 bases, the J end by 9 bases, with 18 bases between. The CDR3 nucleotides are TGCGCCAGCAGCCAAGATCGGGGACCGGGACAACCTGAGCAGTTCTTC. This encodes CASSQDRGPGQPEQFF.

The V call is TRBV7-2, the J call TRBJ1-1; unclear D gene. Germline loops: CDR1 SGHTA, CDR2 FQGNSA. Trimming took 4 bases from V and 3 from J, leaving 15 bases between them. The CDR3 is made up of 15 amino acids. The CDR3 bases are TGTGCCAGCAGCTCTTTGACACGTGCGGACACTGAAGCTTTCTTT. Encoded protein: CASSSLTRADTEAFF.

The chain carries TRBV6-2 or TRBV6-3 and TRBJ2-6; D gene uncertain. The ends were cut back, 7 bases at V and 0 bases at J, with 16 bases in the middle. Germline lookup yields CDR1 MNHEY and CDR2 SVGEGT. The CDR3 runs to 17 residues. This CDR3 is CASIKGRFGSGANVLTF. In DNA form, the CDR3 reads TGTGCCAGCATCAAGGGAAGATTTGGCTCTGGGGCCAACGTCCTGACTTTC.

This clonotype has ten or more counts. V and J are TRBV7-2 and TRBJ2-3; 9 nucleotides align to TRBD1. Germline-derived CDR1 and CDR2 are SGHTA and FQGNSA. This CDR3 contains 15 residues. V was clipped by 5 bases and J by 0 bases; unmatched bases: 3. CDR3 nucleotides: TGTGCCAGCAGCCAGGGACAGGGTAGCACAGATACGCAGTATTTT. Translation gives CASSQGQGSTDTQYF.

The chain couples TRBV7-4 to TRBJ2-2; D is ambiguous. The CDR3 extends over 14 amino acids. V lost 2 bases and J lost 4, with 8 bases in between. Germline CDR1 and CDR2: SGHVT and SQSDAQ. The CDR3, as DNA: TGTGCCAGCAGCTTATTCTGGGGCACCGGGGAGCTGTTTTTT. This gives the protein CASSLFWGTGELFF.

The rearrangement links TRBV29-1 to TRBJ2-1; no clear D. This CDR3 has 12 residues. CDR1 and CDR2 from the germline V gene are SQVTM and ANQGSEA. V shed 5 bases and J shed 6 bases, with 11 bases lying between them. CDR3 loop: CSVWHWGNEQFF. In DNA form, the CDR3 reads TGCAGCGTTTGGCATTGGGGCAATGAGCAGTTCTTC.

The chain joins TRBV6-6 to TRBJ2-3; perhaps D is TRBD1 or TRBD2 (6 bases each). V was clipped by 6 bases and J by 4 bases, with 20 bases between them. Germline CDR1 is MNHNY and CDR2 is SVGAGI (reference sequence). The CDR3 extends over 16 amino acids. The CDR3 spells CASSTLGGVGADTQYF. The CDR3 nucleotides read TGTGCCAGCAGCACCCTGGGGGGCGTTGGCGCAGATACGCAGTATTTT.

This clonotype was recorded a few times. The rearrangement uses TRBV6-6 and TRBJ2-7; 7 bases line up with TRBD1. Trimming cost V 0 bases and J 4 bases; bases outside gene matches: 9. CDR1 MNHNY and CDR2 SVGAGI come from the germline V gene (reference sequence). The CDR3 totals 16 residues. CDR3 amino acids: CASSYSRTGVGYEQYV. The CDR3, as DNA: TGTGCCAGCAGTTACTCCAGGACAGGAGTTGGGTACGAGCAGTACGTC.

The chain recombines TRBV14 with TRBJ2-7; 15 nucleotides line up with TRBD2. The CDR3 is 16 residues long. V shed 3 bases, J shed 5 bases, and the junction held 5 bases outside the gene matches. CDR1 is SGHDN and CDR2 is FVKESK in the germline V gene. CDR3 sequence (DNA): TGTGCCAGCAGCCATTTGGGACTAGCGGGAGGACACGAGCAGTACTTC. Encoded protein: CASSHLGLAGGHEQYF. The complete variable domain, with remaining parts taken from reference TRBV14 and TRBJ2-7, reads EAGVTQFPSHSVIEKGQTVTLRCDPISGHDNLYWYRRVMGKEIKFLLHFVKESKQDESGMPNNRFLAERTGGTYSTLKVQPAELEDSGVYFCASSHLGLAGGHEQYFGPGTRLTVT.

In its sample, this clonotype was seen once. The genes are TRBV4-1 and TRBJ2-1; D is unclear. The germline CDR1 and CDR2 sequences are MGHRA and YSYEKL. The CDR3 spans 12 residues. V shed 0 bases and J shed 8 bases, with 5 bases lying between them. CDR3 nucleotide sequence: TGCGCCAGCAGCCAAGAGGCGCATGAGCAGTTCTTC. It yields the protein CASSQEAHEQFF.

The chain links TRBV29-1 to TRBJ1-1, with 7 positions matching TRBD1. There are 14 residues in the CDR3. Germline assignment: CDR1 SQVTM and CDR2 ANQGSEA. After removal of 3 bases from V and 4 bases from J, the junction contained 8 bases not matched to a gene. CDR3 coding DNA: TGCAGCGTTGACGCGACAGGGATGCGCACTGAAGCTTTCTTT. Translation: CSVDATGMRTEAFF.

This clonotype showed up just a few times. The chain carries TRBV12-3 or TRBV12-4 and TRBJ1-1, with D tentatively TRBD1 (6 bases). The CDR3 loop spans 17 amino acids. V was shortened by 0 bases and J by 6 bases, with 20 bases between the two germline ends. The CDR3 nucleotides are TGTGCCAGCAGTTTAGCGCCGGGCAGGGGAGGGTTGGCTGAAGCTTTCTTT. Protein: CASSLAPGRGGLAEAFF.

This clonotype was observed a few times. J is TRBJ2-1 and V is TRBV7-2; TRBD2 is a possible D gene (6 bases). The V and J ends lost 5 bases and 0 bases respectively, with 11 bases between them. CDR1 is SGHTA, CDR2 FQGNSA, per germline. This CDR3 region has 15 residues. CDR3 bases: TGTGCCAGCAGCATAGGGAGGAGCTCCTACAATGAGCAGTTCTTC. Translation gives CASSIGRSSYNEQFF. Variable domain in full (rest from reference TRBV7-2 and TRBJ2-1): GAGVSQSPSNKVTEKGKDVELRCDPISGHTALYWYRQSLGQGLEFLIYFQGNSAPDKSGLPSDRFSAERTGGSVSTLTIQRTQQEDSAVYLCASSIGRSSYNEQFFGPGTRLTVL.

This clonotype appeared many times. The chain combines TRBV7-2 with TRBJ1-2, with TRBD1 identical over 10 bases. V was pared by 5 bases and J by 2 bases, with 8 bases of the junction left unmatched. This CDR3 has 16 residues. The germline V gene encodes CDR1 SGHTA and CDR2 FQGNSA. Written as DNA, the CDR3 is TGTGCCAGCAGCCTTACGACAGGGGGCGCGAACTATGGCTACACCTTC. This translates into CASSLTTGGANYGYTF. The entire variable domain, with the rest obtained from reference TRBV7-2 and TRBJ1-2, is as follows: GAGVSQSPSNKVTEKGKDVELRCDPISGHTALYWYRQSLGQGLEFLIYFQGNSAPDKSGLPSDRFSAERTGGSVSTLTIQRTQQEDSAVYLCASSLTTGGANYGYTFGSGTRLTVV.

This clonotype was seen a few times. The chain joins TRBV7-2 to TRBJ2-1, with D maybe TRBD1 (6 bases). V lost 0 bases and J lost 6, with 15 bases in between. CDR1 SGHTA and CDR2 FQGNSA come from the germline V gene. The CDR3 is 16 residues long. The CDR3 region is CASSLALWGQGNEQFF. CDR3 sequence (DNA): TGTGCCAGCAGCTTAGCTCTCTGGGGGCAAGGCAATGAGCAGTTCTTC. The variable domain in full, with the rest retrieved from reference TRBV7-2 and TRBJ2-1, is GAGVSQSPSNKVTEKGKDVELRCDPISGHTALYWYRQSLGQGLEFLIYFQGNSAPDKSGLPSDRFSAERTGGSVSTLTIQRTQQEDSAVYLCASSLALWGQGNEQFFGPGTRLTVL.

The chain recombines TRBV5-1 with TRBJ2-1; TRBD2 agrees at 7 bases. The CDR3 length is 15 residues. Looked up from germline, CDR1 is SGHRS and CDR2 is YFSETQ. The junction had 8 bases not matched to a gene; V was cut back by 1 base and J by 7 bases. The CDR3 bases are TGCGCCAGCAGCTTGACCAGCGGGAATAGGAATGAGCAGTTCTTC. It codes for CASSLTSGNRNEQFF.

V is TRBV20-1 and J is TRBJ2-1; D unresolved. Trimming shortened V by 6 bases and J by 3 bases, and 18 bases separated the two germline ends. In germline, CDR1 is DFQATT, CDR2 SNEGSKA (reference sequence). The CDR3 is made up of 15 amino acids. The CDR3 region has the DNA TGCAGTGCCCGGCGGCTTGCTCAGAGCTACAATGAGCAGTTCTTC. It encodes CSARRLAQSYNEQFF.

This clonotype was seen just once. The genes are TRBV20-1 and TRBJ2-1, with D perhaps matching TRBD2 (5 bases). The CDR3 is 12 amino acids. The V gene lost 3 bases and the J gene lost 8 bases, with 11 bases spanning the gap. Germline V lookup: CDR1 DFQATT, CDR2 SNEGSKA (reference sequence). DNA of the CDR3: TGCAGTGCTAGGGATAATAGCGATGAGCAGTTCTTC. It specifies CSARDNSDEQFF.